The 25 T cell receptor beta chains given below trace back to one sample, sequenced in a study of Graves' ophthalmopathy and Graves' hyperthyroidism. RNA transcripts were the template, and TCR beta CDR3 regions were amplified from them. First-round RT-PCR relied on HTBI primers, and a second-round multiplex PCR came next. From the multiplex PCR reads, TCRdb called clonotypes with MiXCR, one entry per CDR3 protein. This table has about 220,000 distinct CDR3 sequences, roughly 21% appearing once. The sequenced sample consisted of peripheral blood. These receptors originate from a woman in her forties or fifties with Graves' ophthalmopathy.

This clonotype was counted ten times or more. The chain employs TRBV6-5 and TRBJ1-1; no definite D call. V was clipped by 5 bases and J by 13 bases, with 14 bases between them. Per germline, CDR1 MNHEY and CDR2 SVGAGI. This CDR3 spans 11 amino acids. The CDR3 DNA reads TGTGCCAGCAGTCAGAAGGGTAAGGTTTTCTTT. Amino acid sequence: CASSQKGKVFF.

In this sample, this clonotype turned up many times. In DNA, the CDR3 is TGCAGTGCTCCACGGACTAGCGGGTCCTACGAGCAGTACTTC. Its protein is CSAPRTSGSYEQYF. The chain uses TRBV20-1 and TRBJ2-7, with TRBD2 matching 11 bases. V trimming: 5 bases; J trimming: 1 base; junction bases outside the gene matches: 4. The germline CDR1 and CDR2 sequences are DFQATT and SNEGSKA (reference sequence). This CDR3 contains 14 residues.

This chain uses TRBV15 with TRBJ2-5; D possibly corresponds to TRBD2 (5 bases). Germline lookup yields CDR1 LNHNV and CDR2 YYDKDF (reference sequence). Trimming stripped 3 bases from V and 4 bases from J, with 12 bases between. This CDR3 is built from 14 residues. CDR3 loop: CATSRALERETQYF. In DNA, the CDR3 is TGTGCCACCAGCAGGGCACTAGAGAGAGAGACCCAGTACTTC.

The chain carries TRBV6-4 and TRBJ1-5; 11 positions match TRBD1. V lost 2 bases and J lost 0; bases outside the gene matches: 6. Germline-derived CDR1 and CDR2 are MRHNA and SNTAGT. The CDR3 consists of 18 residues. The CDR3 is CASSDRDRGYNSNQPQHF. The DNA for the CDR3 is TGTGCCAGCAGTGACCGGGACAGGGGGTATAATAGCAATCAGCCCCAGCATTTT.

This clonotype has ten or more counts. The chain has TRBV3-1 and TRBJ1-1; 9 nucleotides line up with TRBD1. This CDR3 region has 11 residues. Germline V gene data show CDR1 as LGHDT and CDR2 as YNNKEL (reference sequence). The V and J ends lost 6 bases and 11 bases, in that order; junction bases with no gene match: 4. The CDR3 coding sequence is TGTGCCAGCAGAGGACAGGGGACGGCTTTCTTT. It codes for CASRGQGTAFF.

There are many counts of this clonotype. One junction end does not reproduce the germline sequence, and a read error may be involved. The chain joins TRBV6-5 to TRBJ2-7; maybe TRBD1 (6 bases). The CDR3 totals 14 residues. CDR1 and CDR2 (germline): MNHEY, SVGAGI. The chain's CDR3 is CANSLDSWAYEQYF. As DNA, the CDR3 is TGTGCCAACAGTTTGGACAGTTGGGCCTACGAGCAGTACTTC.

A remark on this clonotype: The CDR3 does not end in the conserved phenylalanine or tryptophan, so this is likely a read error. V usage is TRBV24-1 and J usage is TRBJ2-5, with a tentative D call TRBD2 (5 bases). The germline CDR1 and CDR2 sequences are KGHDR and SFDVKD. CDR3 length equals 18 residues. The CDR3 here is CAISEAWTSGGPSETQYL. In DNA form, the CDR3 reads TGTGCCATCAGTGAGGCGTGGACCTCTGGCGGGCCCAGCGAGACCCAGTACCTC.

V usage is TRBV18 and J usage is TRBJ1-2; the D is unclear. CDR3 length: 15 residues. Germline CDR1 and CDR2: KGHSH and LQKENI. V lost 2 bases to trimming and J lost 0 bases, with 10 bases between them. CDR3 region: CASSPNDQSNYGYTF. For the CDR3, the DNA is TGTGCCAGCTCACCAAATGACCAGTCTAACTATGGCTACACCTTC.

This clonotype has just a few counts. The germline gene is not matched at one end of the junction; a read error may be the cause. The gene calls are TRBV20-1 and TRBJ2-4; perhaps TRBD2 as D (6 bases). Germline assignment: CDR1 DFQATT and CDR2 SNEGSKA (reference sequence). The CDR3 length is 9 residues. The CDR3 DNA follows: TGCAGTGCTAGCGGGAGTAATTTCTTC. It is translated as CSASGSNFF.

This clonotype has ten or more counts. The chain is built from TRBV20-1 and TRBJ1-6, with 8 bases fitting TRBD1. The junction had 4 bases not matched to a gene; V was cut back by 0 bases and J by 6 bases. CDR1 and CDR2 (germline): DFQATT, SNEGSKA (reference sequence). The length of the CDR3 is 15 residues. Written as DNA, the CDR3 is TGCAGTGCTAGAGAACACCAGGGGGCTAATTCACCCCTCCACTTT. This codes for CSAREHQGANSPLHF.

This clonotype was seen at least ten times. The J gene is TRBJ1-1, the V gene TRBV6-1; D gene uncertain. Trimming left V 4 bases short and J 7 bases short, with 10 bases between. The germline gives CDR1 MNHNS, CDR2 SASEGT. The CDR3 has 12 residues. The CDR3 protein is CASSARPGEAFF. The CDR3 coding sequence is TGTGCCAGCAGTGCACGTCCGGGTGAAGCTTTCTTT.

In its sample, this clonotype was seen many times. This chain joins TRBV11-3 and TRBJ2-7; the match to TRBD2 covers 9 bases. Looked up from germline, CDR1 is SGHNT and CDR2 is YENEEA. Losses at the gene ends were 1 base for V and 5 bases for J; bases not matched to a gene: 9. The CDR3 has 16 amino acids. The CDR3 reads CASSLVGGSGSHEQYF. Here the CDR3 DNA reads TGTGCCAGCAGCTTAGTCGGGGGTAGCGGGAGTCACGAGCAGTACTTC.

This clonotype was counted at least ten times. The chain links TRBV20-1 to TRBJ2-7; 8 bases map to TRBD1. CDR1 and CDR2 from the germline V gene are DFQATT and SNEGSKA (reference sequence). Trimming removed 1 base from V and 3 bases from J; junction bases left unmatched: 2. The CDR3 covers 13 residues. CDR3 sequence: CSARVQGDYEQYF. In nucleotides, the CDR3 is TGCAGTGCTAGAGTACAGGGGGACTACGAGCAGTACTTC.

Ten or more counts support this clonotype. V gene TRBV20-1 combines with J gene TRBJ2-7, with D unresolved. The CDR3 runs 11 residues. CDR1 is DFQATT and CDR2 is SNEGSKA in the germline V gene (reference sequence). Trimming took off 2 bases at V and 2 bases at J, with 4 bases between the two ends. The CDR3 bases are TGCAGTGCTAGACAGACCTACGAGCAGTACTTC. Amino acids: CSARQTYEQYF.

A few counts support this clonotype. The V and J genes are TRBV10-3 and TRBJ1-1; 10 bases fit TRBD1. Trimming removed 4 bases from V and 5 bases from J; junction bases left unmatched: 4. CDR3 length: 14 amino acids. In germline, CDR1 is ENHRY, CDR2 SYGVKD. For the CDR3, the DNA is TGTGCCATCAGTGGAGGGACAGGGGAGACTGAAGCTTTCTTT. Its protein product is CAISGGTGETEAFF.

Only a few counts were recorded for this clonotype. This sequence joins TRBV15 and TRBJ2-5; 9 bases align to TRBD2. With V trimmed by 3 bases and J by 3 bases, 5 bases remained unmatched. Germline CDR1 and CDR2: LNHNV and YYDKDF (reference sequence). CDR3 size: 15 residues. The CDR3 DNA follows: TGTGCCACCAGCAGCAGGGGACTAGCAGAAGAGACCCAGTACTTC. Encoded protein: CATSSRGLAEETQYF.

This clonotype was found many times. The chain carries TRBV19 and TRBJ2-2; D gene ambiguous. This CDR3 region has 14 residues. CDR1 and CDR2 (germline): LNHDA, SQIVND (reference sequence). Trimming took off 7 bases at V and 4 bases at J, with 13 bases between the two ends. DNA for the CDR3: TGTGCCAGTAAAAAAGGGCTTGGCACCGGGGAGCTGTTTTTT. This codes for CASKKGLGTGELFF.

The table lists this clonotype with many counts. The V and J genes are TRBV4-1 and TRBJ2-7; 8 nucleotides match TRBD1. Germline loops: CDR1 MGHRA, CDR2 YSYEKL. J gave up 4 bases and V 4 bases, and 9 bases lay outside the gene matches. The CDR3 is made up of 15 amino acids. The CDR3: CASSLQQGGPYEQYF. CDR3 DNA: TGCGCCAGCAGCCTACAACAGGGGGGACCTTACGAGCAGTACTTC.

This clonotype was seen many times. This chain links TRBV29-1 with TRBJ1-1; D call uncertain. The CDR3 extends over 11 amino acids. V shed 3 bases and J shed 2 bases, with 4 bases lying between them. Germline values: CDR1 SQVTM, CDR2 ANQGSEA. This chain's CDR3 is CSVDKNTEAFF. The CDR3 DNA reads as TGCAGCGTTGACAAAAACACTGAAGCTTTCTTT. The full variable domain, rest sourced from reference TRBV29-1 and TRBJ1-1, is SAVISQKPSRDICQRGTSLTIQCQVDSQVTMMFWYRQQPGQSLTLIATANQGSEATYESGFVIDKFPISRPNLTFSTLTVSNMSPEDSSIYLCSVDKNTEAFFGQGTRLTVV.

This clonotype was detected only a few times. The chain is built from TRBV3-1 and TRBJ2-5; D is ambiguous. Germline V gene lookup returns CDR1 LGHDT and CDR2 YNNKEL (reference sequence). The V end lost 5 bases, the J end lost 1 base, and 14 bases lay between the germline ends. The CDR3 contains 15 residues. The CDR3 DNA follows: TGTGCCAGCAGCTGGGCAGCGACCCCCCAAGAGACCCAGTACTTC. Translation: CASSWAATPQETQYF.

This clonotype was recorded many times. DNA for the CDR3: TGTGCCAGCAGCCAAGGACAGGAAAGCTACACCATATATTTT. Amino acids: CASSQGQESYTIYF. The chain recombines TRBV2 with TRBJ1-3; TRBD1 matches 7 bases. The CDR3 contains 14 residues. J was trimmed by 8 bases and V by 6 bases; bases with no gene match: 10. The germline CDR1 and CDR2 sequences are SNHLY and FYNNEI.

The rearrangement uses TRBV27 and TRBJ2-7; the match to TRBD2 covers 9 bases. This CDR3 spans 14 amino acids. CDR1 MNHEY and CDR2 SMNVEV come from the germline V gene (reference sequence). Trimming at V came to 3 bases and at J to 2 bases, leaving 2 bases not matched to a gene. CDR3 DNA: TGTGCCAGCAGTTTTCGCGGGGGGGCCTACGAGCAGTACTTC. Protein: CASSFRGGAYEQYF.

Notes on this clonotype: A much larger clonotype is one base distant, so this may be a read error. The J gene is TRBJ1-6, the V gene TRBV28; TRBD1 matches 8 bases. This CDR3 spans 15 amino acids. Germline V gene data show CDR1 as MDHEN and CDR2 as SYDVKM. CDR3 region: CASSITDRANSRLHF. CDR3 DNA: TGTGCCAGCAGTATTACGGACAGGGCGAATTCACGCCTCCACTTT. The variable domain in full, with the rest retrieved from reference TRBV28 and TRBJ1-6, is DVKVTQSSRYLVKRTGEKVFLECVQDMDHENMFWYRQDPGLGLRLIYFSYDVKMKEKGDIPEGYSVSREKKERFSLILESASTNQTSMYLCASSITDRANSRLHFGNGTRLTVT.

This clonotype occurred many times. J is TRBJ2-2 and V is TRBV20-1; D remains unclear. This CDR3 has 14 residues. CDR1 and CDR2 (germline): DFQATT, SNEGSKA (reference sequence). V lost 6 bases to trimming and J lost 5 bases, with 16 bases between them. CDR3 region: CSAKTPGVTGELFF. Here the CDR3 DNA reads TGCAGTGCCAAGACACCCGGAGTGACCGGGGAGCTGTTTTTT.

In this sample, this clonotype turned up many times. The CDR3 loop reads CASSFHGVGTEAFF. The CDR3 nucleotides read TGTGCCAGCAGTTTTCACGGGGTCGGCACTGAAGCTTTCTTT. The rearrangement joins TRBV12-3 or TRBV12-4 to TRBJ1-1; D is undetermined. V lost 3 bases and J lost 4, with 12 bases in between. CDR3 length equals 14 residues.